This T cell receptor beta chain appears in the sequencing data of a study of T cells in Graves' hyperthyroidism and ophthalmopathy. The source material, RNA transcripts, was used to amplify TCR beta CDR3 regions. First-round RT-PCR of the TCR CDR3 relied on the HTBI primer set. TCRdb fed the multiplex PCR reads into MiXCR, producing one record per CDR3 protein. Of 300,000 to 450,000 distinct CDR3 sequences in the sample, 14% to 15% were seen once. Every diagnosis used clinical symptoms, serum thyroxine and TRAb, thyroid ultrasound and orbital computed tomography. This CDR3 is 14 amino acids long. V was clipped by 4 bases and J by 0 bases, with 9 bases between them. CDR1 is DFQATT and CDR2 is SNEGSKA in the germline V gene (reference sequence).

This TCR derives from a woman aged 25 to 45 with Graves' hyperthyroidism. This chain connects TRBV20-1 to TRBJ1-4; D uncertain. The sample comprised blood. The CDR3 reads CSANRGPTNEKLFF. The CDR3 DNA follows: TGCAGTGCTAACAGAGGACCAACTAATGAAAAACTGTTTTTT.